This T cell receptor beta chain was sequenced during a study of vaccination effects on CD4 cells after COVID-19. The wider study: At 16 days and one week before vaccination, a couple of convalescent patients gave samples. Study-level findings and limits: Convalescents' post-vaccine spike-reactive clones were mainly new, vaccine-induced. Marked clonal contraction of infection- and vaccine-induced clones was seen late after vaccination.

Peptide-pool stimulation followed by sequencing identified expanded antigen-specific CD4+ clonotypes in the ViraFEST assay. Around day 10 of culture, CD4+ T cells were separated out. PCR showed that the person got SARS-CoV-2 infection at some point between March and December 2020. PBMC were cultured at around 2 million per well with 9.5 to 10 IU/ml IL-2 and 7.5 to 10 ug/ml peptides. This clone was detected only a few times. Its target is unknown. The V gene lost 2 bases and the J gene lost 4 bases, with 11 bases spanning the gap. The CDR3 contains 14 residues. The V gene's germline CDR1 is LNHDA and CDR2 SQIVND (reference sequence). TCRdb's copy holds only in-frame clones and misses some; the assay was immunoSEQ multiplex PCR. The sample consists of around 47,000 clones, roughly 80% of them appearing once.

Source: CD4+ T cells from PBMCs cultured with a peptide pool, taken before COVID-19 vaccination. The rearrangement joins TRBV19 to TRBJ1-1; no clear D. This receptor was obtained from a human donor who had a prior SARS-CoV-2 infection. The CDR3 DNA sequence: TGTGCCAGTAGTATAAGTCACAAGGGCACTGAAGCTTTCTTT. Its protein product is CASSISHKGTEAFF.